A single sample gave rise to the 18 T cell receptor beta chains below, sequenced in a study of regulatory T cells in long-lasting Graves disease. Relying on iRepertoire HTBI primers and Arm-PCR of CDR3 regions, the team built TCR beta libraries. TCRdb reprocessed the multiplex PCR reads with MiXCR, giving one entry per CDR3 protein. This repertoire shows some 440,000 distinct CDR3 sequences, roughly 20% found once; its top ten account for 7% to 10%. Noted time point: persistent/refractory GD, antithyroid drugs over 5 years with positive TRAb. Researchers made the TCR library from RNA that was extracted from PBMCs. The input for sequencing was peripheral blood mononuclear cells (PBMCs), taken when the disease was refractory, from a patient treated with antithyroid drugs. The receptor set was obtained from a female donor with Graves disease.

This clonotype showed up many times. The genes are TRBV30 and TRBJ2-5; D not resolved. The CDR3 consists of 11 residues. The germline CDR1 and CDR2 sequences are GTSNPN and SVGIG (reference sequence). V was trimmed by 2 bases and J by 4 bases, leaving 5 bases between them. This chain's CDR3 is CAWSWLETQYF. CDR3 sequence (DNA): TGTGCCTGGAGTTGGTTAGAGACCCAGTACTTC.

The table lists this clonotype with many counts. The CDR3 DNA reads TGTGCCAGCAGTTACTCTCATGGGTCACCCCTCCACTTT. It codes for CASSYSHGSPLHF. This rearrangement joins TRBV6-2 or TRBV6-3 to TRBJ1-6; D remains unclear. The CDR3 sequence is 13 residues long. Trimming took 0 bases from V and 10 from J, leaving 7 bases between them. Germline lookup yields CDR1 MNHEY and CDR2 SVGEGT.

In its sample, this clonotype was seen many times. The chain uses TRBV7-2 and TRBJ2-7; 8 nucleotides agree with TRBD2. V lost 2 bases to trimming and J lost 6 bases; unmatched junction nucleotides: 3. Germline loops: CDR1 SGHTA, CDR2 FQGNSA. CDR3 length: 13 residues. CDR3 in amino acids: CASSLLTSAEQYF. In nucleotides, the CDR3 is TGTGCCAGCAGCTTATTGACTAGCGCCGAGCAGTACTTC.

This clonotype came up many times. The rearrangement uses TRBV28 and TRBJ1-2, with D perhaps matching TRBD1 (5 bases). Germline CDR1 MDHEN, CDR2 SYDVKM. The V end was cut by 8 bases, the J end by 4 bases, with 17 bases between. This CDR3 is 14 amino acids long. As DNA, the CDR3 is TGTGCCAGCGTGTCCGGAGGGGCGAGCTATGGCTACACCTTC. It encodes CASVSGGASYGYTF.

The V gene is TRBV12-3 or TRBV12-4, the J gene TRBJ2-3, with D possibly matching TRBD2 (6 bases). The CDR3 is made up of 15 amino acids. Trimming left V 5 bases short and J 1 base short, with 13 bases between. CDR3 coding DNA: TGTGCCAGCAGTACCCCATGGGAGGGCACAGATACGCAGTATTTT. Amino acids: CASSTPWEGTDTQYF.

This clonotype has ten or more counts. This chain connects TRBV28 to TRBJ2-7; 12 bases agree with TRBD2. Germline V gene sequence: CDR1 MDHEN, CDR2 SYDVKM. V dropped 2 bases and J dropped 3; count of bases not matched to a gene: 8. This CDR3 region has 17 residues. The CDR3 is CASSLKLAGGDLYEQYF. CDR3 DNA sequence: TGTGCCAGCAGTTTAAAACTAGCGGGAGGAGATCTCTACGAGCAGTACTTC.

This chain uses TRBV7-9 with TRBJ2-5; possible D gene TRBD1, 6 bases. CDR1 and CDR2 (germline): SEHNR, FQNEAQ (reference sequence). V lost 6 bases, J lost 3 bases, and 11 bases lay in between. The CDR3 is 13 amino acids. The CDR3: CASRPDREETQYF. CDR3 nucleotides: TGTGCCAGCAGACCGGACAGAGAAGAGACCCAGTACTTC.

The chain joins TRBV20-1 to TRBJ1-5; 7 bases agree with TRBD1. Germline loops: CDR1 DFQATT, CDR2 SNEGSKA (reference sequence). The CDR3 is 15 amino acids. With 1 base clipped from V and 1 base from J, the junction kept 4 bases outside the gene matches. CDR3 nucleotide sequence: TGCAGTGCTAGAGCAGGGGGGTCAAGCAATCAGCCCCAGCATTTT. Protein: CSARAGGSSNQPQHF.

This chain joins TRBV5-1 and TRBJ2-2, with 9 bases lining up with TRBD2. The germline V gene encodes CDR1 SGHRS and CDR2 YFSETQ. The CDR3 contains 18 residues. Unmatched junction bases numbered 13, after V lost 2 bases and J lost 5 bases. The CDR3 spells CASSLLRSSGSWTGELFF. The CDR3 nucleotides are TGCGCCAGCAGCTTATTGCGTAGTAGCGGGAGTTGGACCGGGGAGCTGTTTTTT.

V usage is TRBV7-2 and J usage is TRBJ2-4; D could derive from TRBD1 or TRBD2 (5 bases each). The germline gives CDR1 SGHTA, CDR2 FQGNSA. This CDR3 contains 11 residues. V was shortened by 8 bases and J by 9 bases, with 11 bases between the two germline ends. CDR3 sequence: CASGWGFIQYF. The CDR3 DNA reads TGTGCCAGCGGTTGGGGGTTCATTCAGTACTTC.

This clonotype was seen only a few times. The CDR3 DNA reads as TGTGCCAGCAGTGTCGGACAGGGTATTTCCGAAAAACTGTTTTTT. It encodes CASSVGQGISEKLFF. This rearrangement joins TRBV9 to TRBJ1-4; 8 bases align to TRBD1. CDR1 SGDLS and CDR2 YYNGEE come from the germline V gene. The CDR3 is made up of 15 amino acids. V trimming: 5 bases; J trimming: 8 bases; junction bases outside the gene matches: 11.

With regard to this clonotype: This may be a read error: a much more frequent sequence differs by one nucleotide. The rearrangement joins TRBV18 to TRBJ1-1; D is possibly TRBD1 (5 bases). CDR1 and CDR2 from the germline V gene are KGHSH and LQKENI. V lost 3 bases and J lost 12, with 26 bases in between. The CDR3 is 16 amino acids. CDR3 region: CASSPGVPQKTSHTFF. For the CDR3, the DNA is TGTGCCAGCTCACCGGGGGTACCTCAGAAAACGAGTCACACTTTCTTT.

This clonotype was recorded at least ten times. The chain recombines TRBV6-1 with TRBJ1-5, with TRBD1 identical over 7 bases. V lost 9 bases, J lost 0 bases, and 5 bases stayed unmatched. This CDR3 has 14 amino acids. Germline CDR1 and CDR2: MNHNS and SASEGT. The CDR3 sequence is CASNSGGSNQPQHF. DNA of the CDR3: TGTGCCAGTAATTCAGGGGGTAGCAATCAGCCCCAGCATTTT.

This clonotype was counted a single time. The J gene is TRBJ1-1, the V gene TRBV6-1; no clear D gene. This CDR3 comprises 15 residues. Germline V gives CDR1 MNHNS, CDR2 SASEGT. Trimming removed 6 bases from V and 3 bases from J, with 17 bases in between. In DNA, the CDR3 is TGTGCCAGCAGCCGTAGTCCGGCGGGGTACACTGAAGCTTTCTTT. The encoded protein is CASSRSPAGYTEAFF.

This clonotype was recorded at least ten times. This sequence joins TRBV20-1 and TRBJ2-7; 10 bases are shared with TRBD2. CDR1 and CDR2 (germline): DFQATT, SNEGSKA (reference sequence). The CDR3 contains 14 residues. The J segment lost 6 bases and the V segment lost 4 bases, leaving 9 bases of the junction unmatched. The CDR3: CSAMGGTSGVEQYF. CDR3 sequence (DNA): TGCAGTGCTATGGGAGGAACTAGCGGGGTCGAGCAGTACTTC.

In its sample, this clonotype was seen many times. V and J are TRBV6-1 and TRBJ1-4; D not resolved. The V end lost 5 bases, the J end lost 8 bases, and 21 bases lay between the germline ends. CDR3 size: 16 residues. Germline-derived CDR1 and CDR2 are MNHNS and SASEGT. This CDR3 is CASSPGLGIPEEKLFF. CDR3 DNA sequence: TGTGCCAGCAGTCCCGGGCTAGGGATCCCGGAGGAAAAACTGTTTTTT.

A word on this clonotype: This likely stems from a read error, as it lies one base from a far larger clone. The chain has TRBV27 and TRBJ1-2; 10 positions agree with TRBD1. This CDR3 is built from 14 residues. The germline V gene has CDR1 MNHEY and CDR2 SMNVEV (reference sequence). Trimming at V came to 4 bases and at J to 2 bases, leaving 1 base not matched to a gene. CDR3 residues: CASSWDRGNYGYTF. In DNA form, the CDR3 reads TGTGCCAGCAGTTGGGACAGGGGAAACTATGGCTACACCTTC.

Only a few counts were recorded for this clonotype. V and J are TRBV9 and TRBJ1-1; perhaps TRBD1 as D (5 bases). Trimming cost V 3 bases and J 5 bases, with 11 bases left between them. The CDR3 is made up of 13 amino acids. Germline-derived CDR1 and CDR2 are SGDLS and YYNGEE. CDR3 sequence: CASSGQSTTEAFF. As DNA, the CDR3 is TGTGCCAGCAGCGGACAGAGTACGACTGAAGCTTTCTTT.